This T cell receptor beta chain was found in a study of radiotherapy plus CTLA-4 blockade in lung cancer. Notes on the study in general: Early shifts in blood T cell clones, with interferon-beta, reportedly predicted response best. Blood saw expansion of tumor-derived TCR clones after radiotherapy plus ipilimumab.

Chemo-refractory metastatic non-small-cell lung cancer patients underwent focal radiation alongside CTLA-4 blockade with ipilimumab. Details on this clone: Its matching antigen is unknown.

Assay: immunoSEQ multiplex PCR; the TCRdb copy retains only in-frame clones and omits some. Among approximately 41,000 clones listed, approximately 70% were seen once. Trimming took 6 bases from V and 9 from J; bases not matched to a gene: 11. CDR1 LNHDA and CDR2 SQIVND come from the germline V gene (reference sequence). CDR3 length: 15 amino acids. Sequenced here: peripheral blood, sampled from a patient treated with radiotherapy plus ipilimumab. The chain links TRBV19 to TRBJ2-1; the match to TRBD2 covers 10 bases. The clonotype originates from a human donor with non-small cell lung cancer who had stable disease on radiotherapy plus ipilimumab. The CDR3 coding sequence is TGTGCCAGTAGGATAACTAGCGGGACTTACTCTGAGCAGTTCTTC. It is translated as CASRITSGTYSEQFF. The full variable domain, in which reference TRBV19 and TRBJ2-1 provide the parts outside the CDR3, is DGGITQSPKYLFRKEGQNVTLSCEQNLNHDAMYWYRQDPGQGLRLIYYSQIVNDFQKGDIAEGYSVSREKKESFPLTVTSAQKNPTAFYLCASRITSGTYSEQFFGPGTRLTVL.